This record concerns one T cell receptor (beta chain) sequence. What it binds is not known. One entry per CDR3 protein, called by TCRdb with MiXCR from the reads. The sample holds about 130,000 distinct CDR3 sequences, more than 7% seen once. The data were obtained in a study of T cell repertoires in cytomegalovirus infection. About the study: Matching HLA type, along with CMV infection, was indicated by public TCR beta signatures.

Germline assignment: CDR1 SQVTM and CDR2 ANQGSEA. V lost 1 base and J 8 bases, leaving 9 bases between the germline ends. The CDR3 runs 12 residues. General study points: Cumulative public TCR beta family frequency identified CMV carriers with the relevant HLA. Clonotypes of TCR beta that were HLA-C-restricted and CMV-specific dominated the ex vivo response.

The TCR originated in a human donor in good health (CMV status not recorded). Some clones in this sample may be carry-over from other donors' samples. Material for sequencing was PBMCs. The chain recombines TRBV29-1 with TRBJ2-1; no clear D gene. The CDR3 is CSVEGPLYEQFF. CDR3 nucleotide sequence: TGCAGCGTTGAAGGGCCGCTATATGAGCAGTTCTTC.